The 30 T cell receptor beta chains below were found in one sample sequenced in a study of vaccination and CD4 T cells after COVID-19. With the Oncomine TCR Beta short-read assay, DNA from cultured CD4+ T cells was sequenced. One entry per CDR3 protein, called by TCRdb with MiXCR from the PCR reads. The data hold around 4,500 distinct CDR3 sequences, with roughly 64% observed a single time. Described treatment: approximately 9-day PBMC culture with coronavirus spike peptide pools or control peptides (ViraFEST assay). CD4+ T lymphocytes from the unexposed donor were collected before the COVID-19 pandemic (2011-2018). Antigen specificity for these receptors is unknown. Sequencing was carried out using CD4+ T cells from blood, cultured in vitro. The origin of the receptors is a human donor in good health.

The CDR3 DNA is TGCAGTGCTAGTGTCGTCAGATCCTACGAGCAGTACTTC. This sequence encodes CSASVVRSYEQYF. The chain uses TRBV20-1 and TRBJ2-7; D not resolved. The CDR3 spans 13 residues. V was clipped by 3 bases and J by 1 base, with 10 bases between them. The germline CDR1 and CDR2 sequences are DFQATT and SNEGSKA (reference sequence).

The CDR3 spells CASRRRVSTDTQYF. The CDR3 nucleotides are TGTGCCAGCAGAAGGAGGGTTAGCACAGATACGCAGTATTTT. The chain links TRBV2 to TRBJ2-3; D perhaps matches TRBD2 (6 bases). The V and J ends lost 6 bases and 0 bases respectively, with 10 bases between them. Germline V gene data show CDR1 as SNHLY and CDR2 as FYNNEI. CDR3 size: 14 residues.

The V and J genes are TRBV28 and TRBJ1-2; 8 nucleotides agree with TRBD1. Germline V gives CDR1 MDHEN, CDR2 SYDVKM. The ends lost 5 bases at V and 8 bases at J; junction bases unmatched: 7. The CDR3 covers 13 residues. The CDR3 protein is CASSIRQGYGYTF. CDR3 in DNA: TGTGCCAGCAGTATCCGACAGGGGTACGGCTACACCTTC.

The chain employs TRBV6-1 and TRBJ1-2, with 7 bases fitting TRBD1. Per germline, CDR1 MNHNS and CDR2 SASEGT. The junction had 15 bases not matched to a gene; V was cut back by 6 bases and J by 14 bases. The CDR3 extends over 13 amino acids. CDR3 coding DNA: TGTGCCAGCAGGAATGACAGGGTGCCCGATGAAACCTTC. The encoded protein is CASRNDRVPDETF.

The chain employs TRBV30 and TRBJ2-1, with D possibly being TRBD1 (6 bases). Between the trimmed V and J ends, which lost 4 bases and 8 bases, there was a span of 18 bases. The CDR3 totals 14 residues. CDR1 is GTSNPN, CDR2 SVGIG, per germline (reference sequence). The CDR3: CAWTNEGEYYEQFF. For the CDR3, the DNA is TGTGCCTGGACCAATGAGGGGGAGTACTATGAGCAGTTCTTC.

This chain links TRBV5-1 with TRBJ1-2; 8 bases agree with TRBD1. V dropped 0 bases and J dropped 0; count of bases not matched to a gene: 4. The CDR3 is made up of 16 amino acids. Germline values: CDR1 SGHRS, CDR2 YFSETQ. DNA for the CDR3: TGCGCCAGCAGCTTGGCGACAGGGGTCCCTAACTATGGCTACACCTTC. As protein: CASSLATGVPNYGYTF.

By its share, this clonotype is hyperexpanded (1% or more). This chain connects TRBV7-2 to TRBJ2-4, with 10 positions matching TRBD1. The CDR3 is made up of 15 amino acids. The germline CDR1 and CDR2 sequences are SGHTA and FQGNSA. The V gene end was trimmed by 1 base and the J gene end by 7 bases; junction bases not matched to a gene: 4. The CDR3 bases are TGTGCCAGCAGCTTAGGGACAGGGGGAGGTAACATTCAGTACTTC. Translated: CASSLGTGGGNIQYF.

In this sample, this clonotype turned up a few times. CDR3 nucleotides: TGTGCCAGCAGCCCAATAGGCGGAACTAACTATGGCTACACCTTC. Amino acid sequence: CASSPIGGTNYGYTF. The chain employs TRBV7-2 and TRBJ1-2; no reliable D call. This CDR3 spans 15 amino acids. Trimming left V 5 bases short and J 0 bases short, with 13 bases between. The germline V gene encodes CDR1 SGHTA and CDR2 FQGNSA.

The chain joins TRBV29-1 to TRBJ2-2, with a possible D match to TRBD2 (7 bases). The ends were cut back, 4 bases at V and 0 bases at J, with 12 bases in the middle. The length of the CDR3 is 15 residues. Germline V CDR1 and CDR2: SQVTM, ANQGSEA. This CDR3 reads CSVVGGATNTGELFF. CDR3 bases: TGCAGCGTTGTGGGGGGGGCTACGAACACCGGGGAGCTGTTTTTT.

The chain has TRBV28 and TRBJ1-2; the match to TRBD1 covers 7 bases. The V and J ends lost 10 bases and 4 bases, in that order; junction bases with no gene match: 6. This CDR3 is built from 12 residues. The V gene's germline CDR1 is MDHEN and CDR2 SYDVKM. The CDR3 sequence is CATVDRAYGYTF. CDR3 coding DNA: TGTGCCACCGTAGACAGGGCCTATGGCTACACCTTC.

This clonotype has only one observation. The V call is TRBV6-5, the J call TRBJ1-1; D gene ambiguous. Trimming took 4 bases from V and 2 from J, leaving 14 bases between them. Germline CDR1 is MNHEY and CDR2 is SVGAGI. This CDR3 region has 15 residues. The CDR3 spells CASSWKGVVNTEAFF. The CDR3 DNA follows: TGTGCCAGCAGTTGGAAGGGTGTGGTCAACACTGAAGCTTTCTTT.

The rearrangement joins TRBV5-6 to TRBJ1-2, with 7 bases that match TRBD1. This CDR3 has 13 amino acids. J lost 8 bases, V lost 2 bases, and 6 bases had no gene match. CDR1 and CDR2 (germline): SGHDT, YYEEEE. The CDR3 region has the DNA TGTGCCAGCAGCTTCCGAACAGGGGACGGCTACACCTTC. Amino acids: CASSFRTGDGYTF.

The chain carries TRBV10-3 and TRBJ1-1; unclear D gene. V lost 8 bases, J lost 4 bases, and 14 bases lay in between. The length of the CDR3 is 13 residues. Germline CDR1 reads ENHRY; CDR2 reads SYGVKD. The CDR3 loop reads CAIGEKPITEAFF. CDR3 sequence (DNA): TGTGCCATCGGGGAGAAGCCGATCACTGAAGCTTTCTTT.

V and J are TRBV20-1 and TRBJ2-3; 12 bases map to TRBD2. The germline V gene has CDR1 DFQATT and CDR2 SNEGSKA (reference sequence). Trimming removed 2 bases from V and 4 bases from J; junction bases left unmatched: 4. The CDR3 extends over 15 amino acids. CDR3 sequence reads: CSARLAGGGPDTQYF. The CDR3 DNA reads TGCAGTGCTAGACTAGCGGGAGGGGGTCCAGATACGCAGTATTTT.

The V call is TRBV23-1, the J call TRBJ1-6; 8 nucleotides line up with TRBD1. TRBV23-1 is filed as an ORF, its function uncertain. The CDR3 extends over 18 amino acids. Trimming at V came to 9 bases and at J to 6 bases, leaving 19 bases not matched to a gene. The CDR3 nucleotides are TGCGCCAGTCTCGATCGGGGGCACAGGGGGGGGATTAATTCACCCCTCCACTTT. Amino acids: CASLDRGHRGGINSPLHF.

The V gene is TRBV7-8, the J gene TRBJ1-2; D is unresolved. This CDR3 region has 12 residues. Looked up from germline, CDR1 is SGHVS and CDR2 is FQNEAQ. Trimming pared 4 bases from V and 3 bases from J, leaving 6 bases between. The CDR3 region is CASSSEYYGYTF. As DNA, the CDR3 is TGTGCCAGCAGCTCGGAATACTATGGCTACACCTTC.

The chain joins TRBV20-1 to TRBJ1-6, with D possibly being TRBD1 (6 bases). The germline V gene encodes CDR1 DFQATT and CDR2 SNEGSKA (reference sequence). CDR3 length: 19 residues. V dropped 1 base and J dropped 6 bases, with 25 bases sitting between them. The CDR3 nucleotides read TGCAGTGCTAGAGTCCTTTTGTCGTGGGGGGCAGAGGGTAATTCACCCCTCCACTTT. Its protein is CSARVLLSWGAEGNSPLHF.

This clonotype was picked up one time. This chain uses TRBV12-3 or TRBV12-4 with TRBJ2-1; TRBD2 might be the D (6 bases). CDR3 length: 13 amino acids. V lost 3 bases and J lost 8, with 11 bases in between. CDR3 coding DNA: TGTGCCAGCAGTTTGGCGGGGACGCATGAGCAGTTCTTC. This encodes CASSLAGTHEQFF.

The chain recombines TRBV7-8 with TRBJ1-6; no definite D call. This CDR3 is 13 amino acids long. Germline loops: CDR1 SGHVS, CDR2 FQNEAQ. Deletions cut 2 bases from V and 5 bases from J, with 4 bases between. The CDR3: CASSLHNNSPLHF. The CDR3 DNA is TGTGCCAGCAGCTTACATAATAATTCACCCCTCCACTTT.

This chain joins TRBV2 and TRBJ2-2; 7 nucleotides line up with TRBD1. V lost 5 bases to trimming and J lost 6 bases; unmatched junction nucleotides: 6. This CDR3 has 14 residues. Germline V lookup: CDR1 SNHLY, CDR2 FYNNEI. Written as DNA, the CDR3 is TGTGCCAGCAGTACCCTGACAGGGTCCGGGGAGCTGTTTTTT. Translating it yields CASSTLTGSGELFF.

This rearrangement joins TRBV11-2 to TRBJ1-5, with D possibly matching TRBD1 (6 bases). V lost 3 bases and J lost 4, with 13 bases in between. Germline V gene sequence: CDR1 SGHAT, CDR2 FQNNGV. CDR3 length: 15 amino acids. CDR3 loop: CASSFRQGGNQPQHF. The CDR3 nucleotides read TGTGCCAGCAGCTTCAGGCAAGGGGGTAATCAGCCCCAGCATTTT.

V and J are TRBV30 and TRBJ2-1; D is undetermined. Germline V CDR1 and CDR2: GTSNPN, SVGIG (reference sequence). The CDR3 is 13 residues long. The V end was cut by 2 bases, the J end by 0 bases, with 5 bases between. As DNA, the CDR3 is TGTGCCTGGAGTTATGGCTCCTACAATGAGCAGTTCTTC. Translation: CAWSYGSYNEQFF. The full variable domain, in which reference TRBV30 and TRBJ2-1 provide the parts outside the CDR3, is SQTIHQWPATLVQPVGSPLSLECTVEGTSNPNLYWYRQAAGRGLQLLFYSVGIGQISSEVPQNLSASRPQDRQFILSSKKLLLSDSGFYLCAWSYGSYNEQFFGPGTRLTVL.

The J gene is TRBJ2-4, the V gene TRBV27; 10 bases fit TRBD2. The CDR3 totals 15 residues. Germline V gene lookup returns CDR1 MNHEY and CDR2 SMNVEV (reference sequence). V dropped 8 bases and J dropped 6; count of bases not matched to a gene: 10. The CDR3 DNA follows: TGTGCCAGCGCTAAGGGAGCGGGGGGGATAAACATTCAGTACTTC. It codes for CASAKGAGGINIQYF.

The chain combines TRBV27 with TRBJ1-6; possible D gene TRBD1, 6 bases. Germline-derived CDR1 and CDR2 are MNHEY and SMNVEV (reference sequence). V lost 0 bases to trimming and J lost 7 bases, with 22 bases between them. This CDR3 has 19 amino acids. The CDR3 spells CASSLSGPVGGRVNSPLHF. CDR3 sequence (DNA): TGTGCCAGCAGTTTATCCGGTCCCGTAGGGGGGCGCGTAAATTCACCCCTCCACTTT.

The V call is TRBV19, the J call TRBJ1-1, with D tentatively TRBD1 (5 bases). The germline gives CDR1 LNHDA, CDR2 SQIVND (reference sequence). V dropped 3 bases and J dropped 1 base, with 12 bases sitting between them. The CDR3 has 15 residues. In DNA form, the CDR3 reads TGTGCCAGTAGTATTATCGGAGGGGCGAACACTGAAGCTTTCTTT. This codes for CASSIIGGANTEAFF. The complete variable domain, with remaining parts taken from reference TRBV19 and TRBJ1-1, reads DGGITQSPKYLFRKEGQNVTLSCEQNLNHDAMYWYRQDPGQGLRLIYYSQIVNDFQKGDIAEGYSVSREKKESFPLTVTSAQKNPTAFYLCASSIIGGANTEAFFGQGTRLTVV.

This clonotype was detected only a few times. The rearrangement uses TRBV6-1 and TRBJ2-2; 11 bases line up with TRBD2. The CDR3 loop spans 16 amino acids. The germline V gene has CDR1 MNHNS and CDR2 SASEGT. The V and J ends lost 6 bases and 2 bases, in that order; junction bases with no gene match: 5. The CDR3 nucleotides are TGTGCCAGCAGGCGGCTAGCGGGGGGAAACACCGGGGAGCTGTTTTTT. Amino acid sequence: CASRRLAGGNTGELFF.

The gene calls are TRBV12-3 or TRBV12-4 and TRBJ1-2; 12 positions match TRBD1. With V trimmed by 6 bases and J by 7 bases, 6 bases remained unmatched. The CDR3 loop spans 14 amino acids. CDR3: CASSLGTGGGGYTF. Written as DNA, the CDR3 is TGTGCCAGCAGCCTGGGGACAGGGGGCGGTGGCTACACCTTC.

The V gene is TRBV6-4, the J gene TRBJ2-3, with TRBD2 as a possible D gene (5 bases). The V gene's germline CDR1 is MRHNA and CDR2 SNTAGT. V lost 3 bases and J 4 bases, leaving 17 bases between the germline ends. This CDR3 comprises 16 residues. The CDR3 DNA is TGTGCCAGCAGTGAGGGTCTGGAGGATGGATCAGATACGCAGTATTTT. It codes for CASSEGLEDGSDTQYF.

V and J are TRBV28 and TRBJ1-2, with D perhaps matching TRBD1 (6 bases). The CDR3 extends over 11 amino acids. V was clipped by 7 bases and J by 8 bases, with 11 bases between them. Per the germline V gene, CDR1 is MDHEN and CDR2 is SYDVKM. CDR3 residues: CASKTGYGYTF. CDR3 bases: TGTGCCAGCAAAACAGGGTACGGCTACACCTTC.

This chain uses TRBV5-1 with TRBJ1-1, with D possibly being TRBD1 (5 bases). Germline CDR1 SGHRS, CDR2 YFSETQ. The CDR3 sequence is 15 residues long. Trimming removed 0 bases at V and 1 base at J, with 10 bases between. CDR3 coding DNA: TGCGCCAGCAGCTTGGCAGGGAGATGGAACACTGAAGCTTTCTTT. Encoded protein: CASSLAGRWNTEAFF.